The 32 T cell receptor beta chains below were found in one sample sequenced in a study of OX40 agonist ivuxolimab in advanced cancers. Generated by immunoSEQ multiplex PCR, the TCRdb table keeps only in-frame clones and is missing some. The sample lists about 26,000 clones, 75% to 90% occurring once. The starting material was CD4+ or CD8+ T cells sorted from blood, obtained in a trial of the OX40 agonist ivuxolimab. The source of these receptors is an adult with an advanced solid tumor such as melanoma, head and neck, liver or kidney cancer.

Details on this clone: One end of the junction varies from germline; a read error may be responsible. The chain recombines TRBV6-6 with TRBJ1-1; TRBD1 is a possible D gene (5 bases). The length of the CDR3 is 14 residues. Germline CDR1 is MNHNY and CDR2 is SVGAGI (reference sequence). DNA of the CDR3: TGCGCCAGCCGGGATGCGACAGAGAACACTGAAGCTTTCTTT. Protein sequence: CASRDATENTEAFF.

The gene calls are TRBV6-1 and TRBJ2-7; the D is unclear. From germline, CDR1 is MNHNS and CDR2 SASEGT. The CDR3 sequence is 11 residues long. Trimming stripped 7 bases from V and 0 bases from J, with 4 bases between. The CDR3 loop reads CASTSSYEQYF. CDR3 nucleotides: TGTGCCAGCACCAGCTCCTACGAGCAGTACTTC.

This chain uses TRBV4-1 with TRBJ1-4; D is possibly TRBD1 (5 bases). There are 15 residues in the CDR3. The V and J ends lost 5 bases and 8 bases respectively, with 18 bases between them. Per the germline V gene, CDR1 is MGHRA and CDR2 is YSYEKL. CDR3 sequence reads: CASSIDSVASEKLFF. CDR3 sequence (DNA): TGCGCCAGCAGCATTGACAGCGTGGCAAGCGAAAAACTGTTTTTT.

This clone appeared once. The CDR3 region is CAWSHSDSYYEQYF. The DNA for the CDR3 is TGTGCCTGGAGTCATAGTGACAGCTACTACGAGCAGTACTTC. The chain recombines TRBV30 with TRBJ2-7; weak D call: TRBD1 (5 bases). V dropped 2 bases and J dropped 3 bases, with 14 bases sitting between them. The germline V gene encodes CDR1 GTSNPN and CDR2 SVGIG (reference sequence). This CDR3 region has 14 residues.

CDR3 sequence: CASRDAQSYEQYF. Written as DNA, the CDR3 is TGTGCCAGTCGCGACGCGCAGAGCTACGAGCAGTACTTC. The V call is TRBV27, the J call TRBJ2-7; unclear D gene. Germline V gene sequence: CDR1 MNHEY, CDR2 SMNVEV (reference sequence). The V and J ends lost 9 bases and 3 bases respectively, with 15 bases between them. CDR3 length: 13 residues.

The J gene is TRBJ2-1, the V gene TRBV7-9; the D gene is possibly TRBD2 (7 bases). CDR1 is SEHNR, CDR2 FQNEAQ, per germline (reference sequence). The V end was cut by 0 bases, the J end by 3 bases, with 12 bases between. This CDR3 spans 16 amino acids. The CDR3 spells CASSLARRGLYNEQFF. Here the CDR3 DNA reads TGTGCCAGCAGCTTAGCGCGGCGGGGGCTCTACAATGAGCAGTTCTTC.

The chain links TRBV9 to TRBJ2-5, with 7 bases aligning to TRBD1. Germline assignment: CDR1 SGDLS and CDR2 YYNGEE. V trimming: 3 bases; J trimming: 4 bases; junction bases outside the gene matches: 9. CDR3 size: 15 residues. The CDR3 is CASSGLDRDGETQYF. The CDR3 nucleotides read TGTGCCAGCAGCGGGCTCGACAGGGACGGAGAGACCCAGTACTTC.

The chain uses TRBV19 and TRBJ2-7, with D perhaps matching TRBD1 or TRBD2 (6 bases each). Germline-derived CDR1 and CDR2 are LNHDA and SQIVND (reference sequence). The CDR3 has 13 amino acids. Trimming pared 3 bases from V and 7 bases from J, leaving 13 bases between. This chain's CDR3 is CASSITGAQEQYF. In nucleotides, the CDR3 is TGTGCCAGTAGTATCACGGGGGCGCAGGAGCAGTACTTC. Drawing the rest from reference TRBV19 and TRBJ2-7, the complete variable domain is DGGITQSPKYLFRKEGQNVTLSCEQNLNHDAMYWYRQDPGQGLRLIYYSQIVNDFQKGDIAEGYSVSREKKESFPLTVTSAQKNPTAFYLCASSITGAQEQYFGPGTRLTVT.

The rearrangement joins TRBV14 to TRBJ1-2; D uncertain. The V gene's germline CDR1 is SGHDN and CDR2 FVKESK. V was cut by 3 bases and J by 8 bases, with 16 bases left in between. This CDR3 has 14 residues. CDR3 protein: CASSHGIPRDGYTF. The CDR3 nucleotides are TGTGCCAGCAGCCACGGCATCCCTCGTGACGGCTACACCTTC.

In this sample, this clone is medium-sized. The chain combines TRBV19 with TRBJ2-2, with 9 positions matching TRBD2. The CDR3 is 14 residues long. V was clipped by 10 bases and J by 5 bases; unmatched bases: 8. The germline CDR1 and CDR2 sequences are LNHDA and SQIVND (reference sequence). The CDR3 region has the DNA TGTGCCACCTCCTTAGCGGGAGCTACCGGGGAGCTGTTTTTT. Protein sequence: CATSLAGATGELFF. The full variable domain, with the rest looked up from reference TRBV19 and TRBJ2-2, is DGGITQSPKYLFRKEGQNVTLSCEQNLNHDAMYWYRQDPGQGLRLIYYSQIVNDFQKGDIAEGYSVSREKKESFPLTVTSAQKNPTAFYLCATSLAGATGELFFGEGSRLTVL.

The chain links TRBV27 to TRBJ1-1, with D unclear. Per germline, CDR1 MNHEY and CDR2 SMNVEV (reference sequence). Trimming stripped 2 bases from V and 3 bases from J, with 7 bases between. The length of the CDR3 is 13 residues. The CDR3 here is CASSLGEYTEAFF. The CDR3 DNA follows: TGTGCCAGCAGTTTAGGGGAATACACTGAAGCTTTCTTT.

This clone was observed a few times. The chain joins TRBV4-3 to TRBJ2-7; 9 bases align to TRBD1. Germline values: CDR1 LGHNA, CDR2 YSLEER. This CDR3 region has 16 residues. The V gene end was trimmed by 0 bases and the J gene end by 3 bases; junction bases not matched to a gene: 6. The CDR3 nucleotides read TGCGCCAGCAGCCAAGATAGGGACAGGGTAGGCTACGAGCAGTACTTC. Translating it yields CASSQDRDRVGYEQYF.

V usage is TRBV29-1 and J usage is TRBJ1-2; possibly TRBD1 for D (5 bases). The ends were cut back, 4 bases at V and 4 bases at J, with 10 bases in the middle. Germline V lookup: CDR1 SQVTM, CDR2 ANQGSEA. The CDR3 loop spans 12 amino acids. The CDR3 loop is CSVGDSPYGYTF. In nucleotides, the CDR3 is TGCAGCGTTGGCGACAGCCCCTATGGCTACACCTTC.

This chain joins TRBV28 and TRBJ2-2; D uncertain. V was cut by 7 bases and J by 6 bases, with 15 bases left in between. This CDR3 has 14 residues. CDR1 MDHEN and CDR2 SYDVKM come from the germline V gene. CDR3 DNA sequence: TGTGCCAGCAACTACTTAGACCTTCCCGGGGAGCTGTTTTTT. Amino acids: CASNYLDLPGELFF.

As DNA, the CDR3 is TGTGCCACCAGCAGAGAAGGGACCCGTGGGAATGAGCAGTTCTTC. It specifies CATSREGTRGNEQFF. The chain carries TRBV15 and TRBJ2-1, with D perhaps being TRBD1 or TRBD2 (5 bases each). The CDR3 spans 15 residues. Germline loops: CDR1 LNHNV, CDR2 YYDKDF (reference sequence). Trimming left V 0 bases short and J 7 bases short, with 13 bases between.

The count of this clone is one. The J gene is TRBJ2-7, the V gene TRBV5-6, with D possibly being TRBD1 (7 bases). Germline values: CDR1 SGHDT, CDR2 YYEEEE. This CDR3 contains 13 residues. Trimming shortened V by 5 bases and J by 7 bases, and 16 bases separated the two germline ends. CDR3 bases: TGTGCCAGCAGGGGCACAGGGGCGGGGGAGCAGTACTTC. Translating it yields CASRGTGAGEQYF.

This clone was observed a single time. The chain combines TRBV5-5 with TRBJ1-5; D gene unclear. Germline V gene lookup returns CDR1 SGHKS and CDR2 YYEKEE (reference sequence). CDR3 size: 16 residues. The V end lost 1 base, the J end lost 2 bases, and 13 bases lay between the germline ends. The CDR3 spells CASSLQFTGGNQPQHF. CDR3 nucleotide sequence: TGTGCCAGCAGCTTGCAGTTCACCGGCGGCAATCAGCCCCAGCATTTT. The full variable domain, its missing parts supplied by reference TRBV5-5 and TRBJ1-5, is DAGVTQSPTHLIKTRGQQVTLRCSPISGHKSVSWYQQVLGQGPQFIFQYYEKEERGRGNFPDRFSARQFPNYSSELNVNALLLGDSALYLCASSLQFTGGNQPQHFGDGTRLSIL.

CDR3 nucleotide sequence: TGTGCCACTCGGGATCCCTACGAGCAGTACTTC. It yields the protein CATRDPYEQYF. The chain couples TRBV6-6 to TRBJ2-7, with TRBD2 as a possible D gene (5 bases). The CDR3 consists of 11 residues. The V gene lost 10 bases and the J gene lost 2 bases, with 9 bases spanning the gap. The germline V gene has CDR1 MNHNY and CDR2 SVGAGI (reference sequence).

This chain joins TRBV27 and TRBJ1-5; D is unresolved. Germline-derived CDR1 and CDR2 are MNHEY and SMNVEV (reference sequence). V was shortened by 5 bases and J by 2 bases, with 10 bases between the two germline ends. The CDR3 contains 14 residues. The CDR3 bases are TGTGCCAGCAGTCCCCTGACCGGCAATCAGCCCCAGCATTTT. This sequence encodes CASSPLTGNQPQHF.

This clone came up a few times. The chain links TRBV19 to TRBJ2-7; TRBD1 matches 8 bases. Germline CDR1 and CDR2: LNHDA and SQIVND (reference sequence). The ends lost 6 bases at V and 6 bases at J; junction bases unmatched: 7. The CDR3 loop spans 13 amino acids. This CDR3 reads CASRGTGRVEQYF. Written as DNA, the CDR3 is TGTGCCAGTAGGGGGACAGGACGGGTCGAGCAGTACTTC.

The chain links TRBV13 to TRBJ2-1; D uncertain. V was shortened by 8 bases and J by 4 bases, with 18 bases between the two germline ends. The CDR3 loop spans 15 amino acids. Germline CDR1 and CDR2: PRHDT and FYEKMQ (reference sequence). CDR3 nucleotide sequence: TGTGCCAGCCGACCTAGGCCCATTGAATACAATGAGCAGTTCTTC. This encodes CASRPRPIEYNEQFF. The full variable domain, rest sourced from reference TRBV13 and TRBJ2-1, is AAGVIQSPRHLIKEKRETATLKCYPIPRHDTVYWYQQGPGQDPQFLISFYEKMQSDKGSIPDRFSAQQFSDYHSELNMSSLELGDSALYFCASRPRPIEYNEQFFGPGTRLTVL.

CDR3 residues: CASLLSDLSGNTIYF. CDR3 in DNA: TGTGCCAGCCTCCTATCGGACCTCTCTGGAAACACCATATATTTT. The chain links TRBV19 to TRBJ1-3; D not certain. Per germline, CDR1 LNHDA and CDR2 SQIVND (reference sequence). V was shortened by 9 bases and J by 0 bases, with 15 bases between the two germline ends. CDR3 length equals 15 residues.

The rearrangement links TRBV19 to TRBJ2-1; 11 positions agree with TRBD2. V shed 5 bases, J shed 6 bases, and the junction held 6 bases outside the gene matches. Germline lookup yields CDR1 LNHDA and CDR2 SQIVND (reference sequence). The CDR3 spans 15 residues. CDR3 sequence: CASSSFSGRGNEQFF. CDR3 DNA: TGTGCCAGTAGTTCGTTTAGCGGGAGGGGCAATGAGCAGTTCTTC.

CDR3 amino acids: CASSSSSGVLNEQFF. The CDR3 nucleotides are TGTGCCAGCAGTTCCTCGTCGGGAGTTCTCAATGAGCAGTTCTTC. The V and J genes are TRBV27 and TRBJ2-1; D is possibly TRBD2 (6 bases). Germline assignment: CDR1 MNHEY and CDR2 SMNVEV (reference sequence). V dropped 4 bases and J dropped 6 bases, with 16 bases sitting between them. This CDR3 spans 15 amino acids.

Worth noting for this clone: Other DNA sequences in this specimen translate into the identical CDR3. The J gene is TRBJ2-1, the V gene TRBV7-9, with no clear D. The ends were cut back, 1 base at V and 3 bases at J, with 4 bases in the middle. CDR3 size: 13 residues. CDR1 is SEHNR, CDR2 FQNEAQ, per germline (reference sequence). CDR3 sequence reads: CASSLGSYNEQFF. CDR3 DNA: TGTGCCAGCAGCTTAGGTAGCTACAATGAGCAGTTCTTC.

CDR3 amino acids: CASSPGDFSPYEQYF. Written as DNA, the CDR3 is TGTGCCAGCAGCCCCGGGGACTTTTCCCCCTACGAGCAGTACTTC. This chain connects TRBV5-8 to TRBJ2-7; tentatively, D is TRBD2 (6 bases). The CDR3 has 15 amino acids. V dropped 4 bases and J dropped 2 bases, with 16 bases sitting between them. Per germline, CDR1 SGHTS and CDR2 YDEGEE.

This clone turned up a few times. The V and J genes are TRBV27 and TRBJ1-1, with TRBD1 as a possible D gene (6 bases). In germline, CDR1 is MNHEY, CDR2 SMNVEV (reference sequence). Trimming pared 5 bases from V and 0 bases from J, leaving 19 bases between. CDR3 length: 17 amino acids. The CDR3 is CASSESTGAALNTEAFF. The CDR3 DNA reads as TGTGCCAGCAGTGAGTCTACGGGGGCCGCCCTGAACACTGAAGCTTTCTTT.

The rearrangement uses TRBV5-1 and TRBJ2-7, with TRBD1 matching over 10 bases. The junction had 3 bases not matched to a gene; V was cut back by 3 bases and J by 3 bases. This CDR3 region has 14 residues. The germline V gene encodes CDR1 SGHRS and CDR2 YFSETQ. The CDR3 reads CASSWTGGDYEQYF. In nucleotides, the CDR3 is TGCGCCAGCAGCTGGACAGGGGGGGACTACGAGCAGTACTTC. Full variable domain (remainder filled in from reference TRBV5-1 and TRBJ2-7): KAGVTQTPRYLIKTRGQQVTLSCSPISGHRSVSWYQQTPGQGLQFLFEYFSETQRNKGNFPGRFSGRQFSNSRSEMNVSTLELGDSALYLCASSWTGGDYEQYFGPGTRLTVT.

This clone has a handful of counts. This chain uses TRBV7-8 with TRBJ1-6; D gene ambiguous. Trimming pared 2 bases from V and 5 bases from J, leaving 10 bases between. The CDR3 is 15 amino acids. Germline V gene lookup returns CDR1 SGHVS and CDR2 FQNEAQ. The CDR3 spells CASSLKPGDNSPLHF. The CDR3 nucleotides read TGTGCCAGCAGCTTAAAGCCGGGCGATAATTCACCCCTCCACTTT.

V and J are TRBV6-5 and TRBJ2-7, with 7 bases aligning to TRBD1. Germline V CDR1 and CDR2: MNHEY, SVGAGI. The V gene end was trimmed by 2 bases and the J gene end by 5 bases; junction bases not matched to a gene: 9. The length of the CDR3 is 15 residues. DNA for the CDR3: TGTGCCAGCAGTTACGCCGCAGGGGGAAGGAACGAGCAGTACTTC. This encodes CASSYAAGGRNEQYF.

This clone came up once. The gene calls are TRBV6-1 and TRBJ2-7, with D possibly TRBD2 on 5 matching bases. The germline V gene encodes CDR1 MNHNS and CDR2 SASEGT. The CDR3 is 13 amino acids. V lost 5 bases and J 6 bases, leaving 14 bases between the germline ends. This CDR3 reads CASSSSGRGEQYF. The CDR3, as DNA: TGTGCCAGCAGTTCGTCGGGAAGAGGCGAGCAGTACTTC.

The V call is TRBV19, the J call TRBJ2-6, with unresolved D. Trimming shortened V by 1 base and J by 0 bases, and 7 bases separated the two germline ends. The CDR3 is 16 residues long. Germline CDR1 and CDR2: LNHDA and SQIVND (reference sequence). This CDR3 reads CASSIGGSSGANVLTF. CDR3 sequence (DNA): TGTGCCAGTAGTATAGGCGGCAGCTCTGGGGCCAACGTCCTGACTTTC.